The rows below give T cell receptor beta chains drawn from one sample of a study of OX40 agonist ivuxolimab in advanced cancers. Clones were read by immunoSEQ multiplex PCR, and TCRdb kept only the in-frame ones, dropping some. The sample carries fewer than 70,000 clones, approximately 90% recorded once. Sample: CD4+ or CD8+ T cells sorted from blood, taken in a trial of the OX40 agonist ivuxolimab. These receptors originate from an adult with an advanced solid tumor such as melanoma, head and neck, liver or kidney cancer. Both conserved end residues are part of each CDR3. D genes are given only for firm matches. Some rows have no size entry. The others give once, few or many, or a class for an expanded clone.

. | 12 | TRBJ2-5 | . | TRBV12-5 | TGTGCTAGTGGTCCAACCTGGGAGACCCAGTACTTC | CASGPTWETQYF
TRBD2 | 13 | TRBJ2-5 | once | TRBV7-2 | TGTGCCAGCAGCGTTAGCGGGAGGGAGACCCAGTACTTC | CASSVSGRETQYF
. | 12 | TRBJ2-1 | . | TRBV11-2 | TGTGCCAGCAGCGTGACTAGGGCTGAGCAGTTCTTC | CASSVTRAEQFF
. | 14 | TRBJ1-6 | . | TRBV5-1 | TGCGCCAGCAGCTTGGCCCTGACAGATTCACCCCTCCACTTT | CASSLALTDSPLHF
. | 16 | TRBJ2-2 | . | TRBV5-1 | TGCGCCAGCAGCGGCGCGACTCTCGCGAACACCGGGGAGCTGTTTTTT | CASSGATLANTGELFF
TRBD1 | 16 | TRBJ1-4 | . | TRBV2 | TGTGCCAGCAGTAACGACAGGGTGGTAACTAATGAAAAACTGTTTTTT | CASSNDRVVTNEKLFF
. | 13 | TRBJ1-2 | . | TRBV11-3 | TGTGCCAGCAGCTTAGATCCCGAATCTGGCTACACCTTC | CASSLDPESGYTF
. | 12 | TRBJ1-5 | few | TRBV28 | TGTGCCAGCAGTTACAGCAATCAGCCCCAGCATTTT | CASSYSNQPQHF
. | 15 | TRBJ2-7 | . | TRBV14 | TGTGCCAGCAGCCAAGTGTTAAACCTATCCTACGAGCAGTACTTC | CASSQVLNLSYEQYF
TRBD1 | 13 | TRBJ2-7 | . | TRBV6-5 | TGTGCCAGCCAGAGACAGGGCGCCTACGAGCAGTACTTC | CASQRQGAYEQYF
TRBD2 | 19 | TRBJ2-3 | . | TRBV7-9 | TGTGCCAGCAGCCCCCAGGGCTTACTAGCGGGAGGGCCGACAGATACGCAGTATTTT | CASSPQGLLAGGPTDTQYF
. | 15 | TRBJ1-3 | . | TRBV5-1 | TGCGCCAGCAGCTGGGACGGCCATGGTGGAAACACCATATATTTT | CASSWDGHGGNTIYF
. | 18 | TRBJ2-2 | once | TRBV19 | TGTGCCAGTAGTATCCGTCACGGGGGTTACGCGAACACCGGGGAGCTGTTTTTT | CASSIRHGGYANTGELFF
TRBD2 | 14 | TRBJ2-7 | . | TRBV30 | TGTGCCTGGATGCCTAGCGGGCCGATCTACGAGCAGTACTTC | CAWMPSGPIYEQYF
. | 14 | TRBJ2-1 | . | TRBV2 | TGTGCCAGCAGTGTTAGGACGCCTTACAATGAGCAGTTCTTC | CASSVRTPYNEQFF
. | 12 | TRBJ1-2 | . | TRBV5-1 | TGCGCCAGCAGCGACAGGTACGATGGCTACACCTTC | CASSDRYDGYTF
TRBD2 | 18 | TRBJ2-2 | . | TRBV7-8 | TGTGCCAGCAGCTTAGCCGTCGGCCTAGCGGGGGGCAACGGGGAGCTGTTTTTT | CASSLAVGLAGGNGELFF
TRBD2 | 20 | TRBJ2-2 | . | TRBV14 | TGTGCCAGCAGCCGCCTGCTAAGGAGCGGGAGGGCCGGGGACACCGGGGAGCTGTTTTTT | CASSRLLRSGRAGDTGELFF
TRBD2 | 16 | TRBJ2-2 | . | TRBV9 | TGTGCCAGCAGCGTAGAACTAGCGGGAGTCCTTGGGGAGCTGTTTTTT | CASSVELAGVLGELFF
. | 13 | TRBJ2-3 | few | TRBV2 | TGTGCCAGCAGTGATCTCAGGTTGGATACGCAGTATTTT | CASSDLRLDTQYF
. | 13 | TRBJ1-2 | . | TRBV12-5 | TGTGCTAGTGGTTTCGGCGGGCCTGGTGGCTACACCTTC | CASGFGGPGGYTF
. | 15 | TRBJ2-2 | . | TRBV25-1 | TGTGCCAGCACACCCGGGACATACAACACCGGGGAGCTGTTTTTT | CASTPGTYNTGELFF
. | 14 | TRBJ2-1 | . | TRBV18 | TGTGCCAGCTCACCAGGGCCAGAACTTGGTGAGCAGTTCTTC | CASSPGPELGEQFF
TRBD1 | 17 | TRBJ2-1 | . | TRBV4-1 | TGCGCCAGCAGCCAAGTTTCGGGACAGGGGGTATACAATGAGCAGTTCTTC | CASSQVSGQGVYNEQFF
. | 13 | TRBJ1-1 | . | TRBV7-2 | TGTGCCAGCAGCTTAGAAGTATTCACTGAAGCTTTCTTT | CASSLEVFTEAFF
. | 11 | TRBJ2-1 | . | TRBV29-1 | TGCAGCGTTACTCTCCGGTCTGAGCAGTTCTTC | CSVTLRSEQFF
TRBD1 | 16 | TRBJ2-1 | . | TRBV9 | TGTGCCAGCAGCGTAGAATTTGACAGGGACTACAATGAGCAGTTCTTC | CASSVEFDRDYNEQFF
. | 13 | TRBJ2-7 | . | TRBV11-3 | TGTGCCAGCAGCTCACGGACATCCTACGAGCAGTACTTC | CASSSRTSYEQYF
. | 12 | TRBJ2-5 | . | TRBV7-9 | TGTGCCAGCTCGGTCCGGGACGGCGCCCAGTACTTC | CASSVRDGAQYF
TRBD2 | 15 | TRBJ2-1 | . | TRBV4-1 | TGCGCCAGCAGCAAAGGGACTAGCGGGGGGAATGAGCAGTTCTTC | CASSKGTSGGNEQFF
TRBD1 | 15 | TRBJ2-2 | . | TRBV28 | TGTGCCAGCAGTTTAGAGGGGACAGTGACCGGGGAGCTGTTTTTT | CASSLEGTVTGELFF
. | 15 | TRBJ2-1 | . | TRBV9 | TGTGCCAGCAGCGTAGCTTGGGGGGCGGACAATGAGCAGTTCTTC | CASSVAWGADNEQFF
. | 10 | TRBJ2-1 | few | TRBV20-1 | TGCAGTGCTAGCTACAATGAGCAGTTCTTC | CSASYNEQFF
. | 12 | TRBJ2-7 | . | TRBV27 | TGTGCCAGCAGTTTATTTGGGGGCGAGCAGTACTTC | CASSLFGGEQYF
TRBD1 | 15 | TRBJ2-3 | . | TRBV10-3 | TGTGCCATCAGTAACAGGGGGTATGGCACAGATACGCAGTATTTT | CAISNRGYGTDTQYF
. | 12 | TRBJ2-2 | . | TRBV30 | TGTGCCCGGTGGGGACGCACCGGGGAGCTGTTTTTT | CARWGRTGELFF
TRBD1 | 15 | TRBJ2-2 | . | TRBV5-1 | TGCGCCAGCAAGGGGAGGACAGGGGGCTCCGGGGAGCTGTTTTTT | CASKGRTGGSGELFF
. | 14 | TRBJ2-1 | . | TRBV10-3 | TGTGCCATCAAAACCGGGACACTATACAATGAGCAGTTCTTC | CAIKTGTLYNEQFF
. | 14 | TRBJ1-4 | . | TRBV28 | TGTGCCAGCAGTTTTGTCCCACAGGGTGGAAAACTGTTTTTT | CASSFVPQGGKLFF
TRBD1 | 14 | TRBJ2-7 | . | TRBV5-4 | TGTGCCAGCAGCCAATTAAGGGACAGGGGGGCCCAGTACTTC | CASSQLRDRGAQYF
. | 15 | TRBJ2-1 | . | TRBV14 | TGTGCCAGCAGCCAAGTCGCCGGCTCCTACAATGAGCAGTTCTTC | CASSQVAGSYNEQFF
. | 13 | TRBJ2-3 | . | TRBV18 | TGTGCCAGCTCACCAAGGACCTCAGATACGCAGTATTTT | CASSPRTSDTQYF
TRBD2 | 15 | TRBJ2-1 | . | TRBV30 | TGTGCCTGGAGTGGCGGACTAGCGGGTGCCAATGAGCAGTTCTTC | CAWSGGLAGANEQFF
TRBD2 | 17 | TRBJ2-1 | . | TRBV18 | TGTGCCAGCTCACCAGATAGACTAGCGGGAGCTTCCAATGAGCAGTTCTTC | CASSPDRLAGASNEQFF
TRBD2 | 14 | TRBJ2-7 | . | TRBV30 | TGTGCCTGGAGTGTACTAGCGGGCCCCTACGAGCAGTACTTC | CAWSVLAGPYEQYF